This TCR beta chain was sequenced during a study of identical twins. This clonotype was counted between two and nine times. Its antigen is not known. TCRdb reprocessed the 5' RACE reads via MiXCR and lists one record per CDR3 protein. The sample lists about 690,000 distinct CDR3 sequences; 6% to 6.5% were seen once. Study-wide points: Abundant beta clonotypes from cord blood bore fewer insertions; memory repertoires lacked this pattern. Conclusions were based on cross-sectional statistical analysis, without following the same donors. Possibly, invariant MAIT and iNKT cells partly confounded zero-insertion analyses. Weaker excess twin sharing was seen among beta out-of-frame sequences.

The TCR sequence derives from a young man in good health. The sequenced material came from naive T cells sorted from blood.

CDR3 amino acids: CASRTSGLYEQFF. The CDR3 coding sequence is TGTGCCAGCCGGACTAGCGGGCTCTATGAGCAGTTCTTC. The J gene is TRBJ2-1, the V gene TRBV6-2 or TRBV6-3, with 11 bases lining up with TRBD2. From germline, CDR1 is MNHEY and CDR2 SVGEGT. Trimming took 8 bases from V and 8 from J; bases not matched to a gene: 5. The CDR3 consists of 13 residues.